What follows is one T cell receptor beta chain and its context. Each CDR3 protein is one row after TCRdb ran MiXCR on the RT-PCR reads. The sample consists of about 570,000 distinct CDR3 sequences, approximately 10% of them appearing once. The sample comes from a study of response to subunit inactivated influenza vaccine. The CDR3 totals 14 residues. Deletions cut 3 bases from V and 6 bases from J, with 15 bases between. Germline assignment: CDR1 DFQATT and CDR2 SNEGSKA (reference sequence). This same sample was also part of a study on T cells expressing NK-cell markers. Per that paper: TCR beta cDNA was generated via 5'RACE template switching incorporating UMIs. It was from sorted CD3+CD56+NKG2C+, CD3+CD56+NKG2C- and CD3+CD56-NKG2C+ T cells that TCR beta repertoires came. Dominance of the CD3+CD56-NKG2C+ fraction by these clonotypes also held in several donors.

This TCR was sampled from a man aged 45 to 65 who received an inactivated influenza vaccine. V and J are TRBV20-1 and TRBJ2-1; D is tentatively TRBD1 or TRBD2 (6 bases each). Material: PBMCs from blood, obtained on the day of vaccination. CDR3 sequence: CSARGGEAVNEQFF. The CDR3 region has the DNA TGCAGTGCTAGGGGGGGCGAGGCAGTCAATGAGCAGTTCTTC.